These 32 T cell receptor beta chains were all obtained from the same sample, sequenced in a study of blood T cell repertoires in COVID-19. Sequencing was performed with immunoSEQ multiplex PCR; in TCRdb, only in-frame clones are kept and a portion is missing. The sample has about 59,000 clones, about four fifths seen once. Sequencing input: peripheral blood. All receptors come from a woman of 80 years or more with acute or convalescent COVID-19.

The CDR3 is CASSLSEEVLINEQFF. CDR3 nucleotide sequence: TGTGCCAGCAGCCTCTCGGAGGAGGTCCTCATCAATGAGCAGTTCTTC. This chain uses TRBV28 with TRBJ2-1; tentative D call: TRBD2 (5 bases). Germline V gene lookup returns CDR1 MDHEN and CDR2 SYDVKM. The CDR3 totals 16 residues. Trimming removed 6 bases at V and 6 bases at J, with 21 bases between. Full variable domain (remainder filled in from reference TRBV28 and TRBJ2-1): DVKVTQSSRYLVKRTGEKVFLECVQDMDHENMFWYRQDPGLGLRLIYFSYDVKMKEKGDIPEGYSVSREKKERFSLILESASTNQTSMYLCASSLSEEVLINEQFFGPGTRLTVL.

A single count supports this clone. The rearrangement links TRBV9 to TRBJ1-5; D might be TRBD1 (6 bases). V lost 0 bases and J lost 4, with 14 bases in between. Germline assignment: CDR1 SGDLS and CDR2 YYNGEE. The CDR3 runs to 16 residues. The CDR3 nucleotides read TGTGCCAGCAGCGTAGGAGGGGGGGCGGGGAATCAGCCCCAGCATTTT. This sequence encodes CASSVGGGAGNQPQHF.

In this sample, this clone turned up a few times. This chain links TRBV30 with TRBJ1-5, with TRBD1 as a possible D gene (5 bases). V lost 1 base to trimming and J lost 8 bases, with 12 bases between them. The CDR3 runs to 13 residues. Germline V gene sequence: CDR1 GTSNPN, CDR2 SVGIG (reference sequence). The CDR3 DNA reads TGTGCCTGGAGTGCGGGGGGAATTAAGCCCCAGCATTTT. Translating gives CAWSAGGIKPQHF. Full variable domain (outside the CDR3, taken from reference TRBV30 and TRBJ1-5): SQTIHQWPATLVQPVGSPLSLECTVEGTSNPNLYWYRQAAGRGLQLLFYSVGIGQISSEVPQNLSASRPQDRQFILSSKKLLLSDSGFYLCAWSAGGIKPQHFGDGTRLSIL.

This clone was counted between two and nine times. The V call is TRBV2, the J call TRBJ2-2; weak D call: TRBD1 (6 bases). V lost 3 bases and J lost 7, with 12 bases in between. The CDR3 is 14 residues long. Germline lookup yields CDR1 SNHLY and CDR2 FYNNEI. The chain's CDR3 is CASSEVQGSGELFF. The CDR3 DNA is TGTGCCAGCAGTGAGGTACAGGGAAGCGGGGAGCTGTTTTTT.

The genes are TRBV21-1 and TRBJ2-1; TRBD2, the table's D call, was not compared with the DNA. TRBV21-1 is designated a pseudogene. This CDR3 is 17 amino acids long. The CDR3 reads CASRGLAGYEGYNEQFF. In nucleotides, the CDR3 is TGTGCCAGCAGGGGACTAGCGGGATACGAGGGCTACAATGAGCAGTTCTTC.

V usage is TRBV20-1 and J usage is TRBJ1-1, with D perhaps matching TRBD1 (5 bases). This CDR3 is built from 10 residues. Per the germline V gene, CDR1 is DFQATT and CDR2 is SNEGSKA (reference sequence). The germline V and J ends were trimmed by 7 bases and 12 bases, with 15 bases remaining between them. This CDR3 reads CSVVGGNPFF. Written as DNA, the CDR3 is TGCAGTGTCGTTGGGGGGAATCCTTTCTTT.

This sequence joins TRBV5-1 and TRBJ2-7; weak D call: TRBD1 (5 bases). CDR3 size: 12 residues. Germline CDR1 is SGHRS and CDR2 is YFSETQ. V was trimmed by 7 bases and J by 2 bases, leaving 10 bases between them. The CDR3 is CASRQFTYEQYF. As DNA, the CDR3 is TGCGCCAGCCGACAGTTTACCTACGAGCAGTACTTC.

This clone was observed a handful of times. The gene calls are TRBV10-2 and TRBJ1-2; 7 bases agree with TRBD1. V lost 4 bases and J lost 2; bases outside the gene matches: 4. This CDR3 is 14 amino acids long. Germline CDR1 is WSHSY and CDR2 is SAAADI. The DNA for the CDR3 is TGCGCCAGCAGTGGAGGCAGGGGGAACTATGGCTACACCTTC. This sequence encodes CASSGGRGNYGYTF.

The CDR3 region is CASSPSTVARNTGELFF. The CDR3 coding sequence is TGTGCCAGCTCACCATCTACCGTCGCGCGGAACACCGGGGAGCTGTTTTTT. The chain is built from TRBV18 and TRBJ2-2; D unresolved. This CDR3 spans 17 amino acids. Trimming shortened V by 2 bases and J by 1 base, and 14 bases separated the two germline ends. The V gene's germline CDR1 is KGHSH and CDR2 LQKENI. Full variable domain (outside the CDR3, taken from reference TRBV18 and TRBJ2-2): NAGVMQNPRHLVRRRGQEARLRCSPMKGHSHVYWYRQLPEEGLKFMVYLQKENIIDESGMPKERFSAEFPKEGPSILRIQQVVRGDSAAYFCASSPSTVARNTGELFFGEGSRLTVL.

This chain links TRBV18 with TRBJ2-5; 8 bases align to TRBD2. Germline V gene sequence: CDR1 KGHSH, CDR2 LQKENI. CDR3 size: 15 residues. V was clipped by 4 bases and J by 5 bases; unmatched bases: 9. The CDR3 here is CASSLQRGLGETQYF. The CDR3 DNA reads as TGTGCCAGCTCACTCCAAAGGGGACTAGGGGAGACCCAGTACTTC.

A few counts support this clone. The chain employs TRBV5-1 and TRBJ2-7, with 7 bases lining up with TRBD2. Germline V gives CDR1 SGHRS, CDR2 YFSETQ. With V trimmed by 1 base and J by 3 bases, 4 bases remained unmatched. This CDR3 contains 14 residues. In DNA, the CDR3 is TGCGCCAGCAGCTTGCCCGGGGAGGGCTACGAGCAGTACTTC. As protein: CASSLPGEGYEQYF.

This chain joins TRBV19 and TRBJ1-1, with TRBD1 as a possible D gene (6 bases). The germline V and J ends were trimmed by 3 bases and 0 bases, with 8 bases remaining between them. The CDR3 has 14 residues. Germline lookup yields CDR1 LNHDA and CDR2 SQIVND (reference sequence). The CDR3 coding sequence is TGTGCCAGTAGTATCCCAGGGGTGAACACTGAAGCTTTCTTT. Its translation is CASSIPGVNTEAFF.

This chain links TRBV6-2 or TRBV6-3 with TRBJ2-5; 9 bases fit TRBD2. Germline CDR1 and CDR2: MNHEY and SVGEGT. V lost 6 bases and J lost 6; bases outside the gene matches: 8. There are 14 residues in the CDR3. The CDR3 DNA reads TGTGCCAGCAGCCCATCGAGCGGGGGGCAGACCCAGTACTTC. This encodes CASSPSSGGQTQYF.

The rearrangement links TRBV9 to TRBJ2-5; 9 bases line up with TRBD1. Germline V gene lookup returns CDR1 SGDLS and CDR2 YYNGEE. Losses at the gene ends were 5 bases for V and 5 bases for J; bases not matched to a gene: 13. The CDR3 runs 16 residues. In DNA form, the CDR3 reads TGTGCCAGCAGTGCCTACCCCGGGACAGGGAGGGAGACCCAGTACTTC. Protein sequence: CASSAYPGTGRETQYF.

The chain couples TRBV5-3 to TRBJ2-7; D may be TRBD1 (6 bases). TRBV5-3 is an ORF for which the function is uncertain. The CDR3 contains 16 residues. Trimming stripped 4 bases from V and 0 bases from J, with 17 bases between. The DNA for the CDR3 is TGTGCCAGAAGCCCGTATTCACAGGGCACCTCCTACGAGCAGTACTTC. Protein sequence: CARSPYSQGTSYEQYF.

This clone was observed a handful of times. The gene calls are TRBV23-1 and TRBJ1-5; 7 bases are shared with TRBD1. TRBV23-1 carries the ORF label, with uncertain function. The J segment lost 6 bases and the V segment lost 0 bases, leaving 8 bases of the junction unmatched. There are 16 residues in the CDR3. CDR3 sequence (DNA): TGCGCCAGCAGTCAATCGGGCAGGGGGAAGGGTCAGCCCCAGCATTTT. This gives the protein CASSQSGRGKGQPQHF.

The DNA of the CDR3 is TGCGCCAGCAGCTTGCGCGGGGGACACTATGGCTACACCTTC. It codes for CASSLRGGHYGYTF. The chain uses TRBV5-1 and TRBJ1-2; perhaps TRBD1 as D (5 bases). V lost 1 base to trimming and J lost 3 bases, with 10 bases between them. The CDR3 has 14 residues. Germline loops: CDR1 SGHRS, CDR2 YFSETQ.

The J gene is TRBJ2-5, the V gene TRBV9, with TRBD1 matching 9 bases. CDR1 and CDR2 from the germline V gene are SGDLS and YYNGEE. V trimming: 4 bases; J trimming: 5 bases; junction bases outside the gene matches: 9. The CDR3 runs to 15 residues. CDR3 DNA sequence: TGTGCCAGCAGCATAGGGACAGGGAATACTGAGACCCAGTACTTC. Its translation: CASSIGTGNTETQYF.

The J gene is TRBJ1-5, the V gene TRBV24-1; TRBD1 is a possible D gene (5 bases). CDR1 is KGHDR, CDR2 SFDVKD, per germline. CDR3 length equals 12 residues. The ends were cut back, 5 bases at V and 5 bases at J, with 6 bases in the middle. For the CDR3, the DNA is TGTGCCACCAGTGTCAGGGATCAGCCCCAGCATTTT. Translating it yields CATSVRDQPQHF.

This clone was counted a single time. The chain is built from TRBV15 and TRBJ2-7; D not resolved. Germline assignment: CDR1 LNHNV and CDR2 YYDKDF (reference sequence). Trimming pared 1 base from V and 2 bases from J, leaving 6 bases between. The CDR3 loop spans 13 amino acids. This CDR3 reads CATSRVPAYEQYF. DNA of the CDR3: TGTGCCACCAGCAGAGTACCGGCCTACGAGCAGTACTTC.

Here the CDR3 reads CASSLPETQYF. CDR3 nucleotides: TGTGCCAGCAGCTTACCGGAGACCCAGTACTTC. This chain joins TRBV7-8 and TRBJ2-5, with D unresolved. V shed 2 bases and J shed 5 bases, with 3 bases lying between them. The V gene's germline CDR1 is SGHVS and CDR2 FQNEAQ. This CDR3 is 11 amino acids long.

V is TRBV9 and J is TRBJ2-7; 10 nucleotides agree with TRBD1. The CDR3 is made up of 17 amino acids. V lost 3 bases, J lost 5 bases, and 14 bases stayed unmatched. Per the germline V gene, CDR1 is SGDLS and CDR2 is YYNGEE. CDR3 DNA sequence: TGTGCCAGCAGCGAGAGAGGTTTGGGACAGGGGCACCACGAGCAGTACTTC. Encoded protein: CASSERGLGQGHHEQYF. Combining the CDR3 with reference TRBV9 and TRBJ2-7 gives the whole variable domain DSGVTQTPKHLITATGQRVTLRCSPRSGDLSVYWYQQSLDQGLQFLIQYYNGEERAKGNILERFSAQQFPDLHSELNLSSLELGDSALYFCASSERGLGQGHHEQYFGPGTRLTVT.

The sample holds a few counts of this clone. The rearrangement links TRBV4-2 to TRBJ1-3; 7 bases are shared with TRBD1. This CDR3 region has 14 residues. V was pared by 2 bases and J by 8 bases, with 6 bases of the junction left unmatched. Germline V CDR1 and CDR2: LGHNA, YNFKEQ. DNA of the CDR3: TGTGCCAGCAGCCAATCTGAGGGGGCGGACACCATATATTTT. This encodes CASSQSEGADTIYF.

The chain links TRBV7-2 to TRBJ1-2, with a weak D call TRBD1 (6 bases). Trimming took off 3 bases at V and 6 bases at J, with 8 bases between the two ends. Germline CDR1 is SGHTA and CDR2 is FQGNSA. The CDR3 has 12 residues. CDR3 in DNA: TGTGCCAGCAGCTTGACAGGAGATGGCTACACCTTC. Translating it yields CASSLTGDGYTF.

This chain joins TRBV11-2 and TRBJ2-7, with 7 bases matching TRBD1. Germline V gene data show CDR1 as SGHAT and CDR2 as FQNNGV. V shed 5 bases, J shed 2 bases, and the junction held 9 bases outside the gene matches. The CDR3 has 15 residues. The CDR3 loop is CASSLTGTDTYEQYF. The CDR3 DNA reads TGTGCCAGCAGCCTCACCGGGACAGATACCTACGAGCAGTACTTC.

This rearrangement joins TRBV28 to TRBJ2-3; TRBD1 aligns across 11 bases. Germline CDR1 and CDR2: MDHEN and SYDVKM. The CDR3 consists of 16 residues. V lost 3 bases, J lost 6 bases, and 8 bases stayed unmatched. The CDR3 DNA reads TGTGCCAGCAGTTTGTCGGGGACAGGGGGGTCGGATACGCAGTATTTT. As protein: CASSLSGTGGSDTQYF.

V and J are TRBV6-4 and TRBJ2-2, with 10 bases fitting TRBD2. J was trimmed by 4 bases and V by 10 bases; bases with no gene match: 6. The CDR3 consists of 14 residues. The germline CDR1 and CDR2 sequences are MRHNA and SNTAGT. CDR3 sequence: CANKPSGSTGELFF. CDR3 nucleotides: TGTGCCAACAAGCCTAGCGGGAGCACCGGGGAGCTGTTTTTT.

The rearrangement uses TRBV27 and TRBJ2-7; D may be TRBD1 (6 bases). The CDR3 length is 15 residues. Trimming stripped 5 bases from V and 4 bases from J, with 18 bases between. Per the germline V gene, CDR1 is MNHEY and CDR2 is SMNVEV (reference sequence). CDR3 residues: CASSPPGHKSYEQYF. For the CDR3, the DNA is TGTGCCAGCAGTCCACCGGGACACAAATCGTACGAGCAGTACTTC.

The chain recombines TRBV27 with TRBJ2-7, with TRBD1 matching 10 bases. The CDR3 is 15 amino acids. Germline CDR1 and CDR2: MNHEY and SMNVEV (reference sequence). The V segment lost 4 bases and the J segment 4 bases; nucleotides outside the gene matches: 7. The CDR3 region has the DNA TGTGCCAGCAGTTCCTCGGGACAGGGGAAGTACGAGCAGTACTTC. Translation: CASSSSGQGKYEQYF.

V and J are TRBV3-1 (or the pseudogene TRBV3-2) and TRBJ1-3, with D perhaps matching TRBD1 (5 bases). CDR3 length: 15 amino acids. Germline values: CDR1 LGHDT, CDR2 YNNKEL (reference sequence). V shed 7 bases and J shed 0 bases, with 13 bases lying between them. The CDR3 DNA reads TGTGCCAGCACCAGGGTCTTTAACTCTGGAAACACCATATATTTT. This sequence encodes CASTRVFNSGNTIYF.

The chain combines TRBV10-3 with TRBJ2-1; TRBD2 matches at 10 bases. This CDR3 is built from 16 residues. In germline, CDR1 is ENHRY, CDR2 SYGVKD. J gave up 9 bases and V 4 bases, and 12 bases lay outside the gene matches. CDR3 protein: CAISVQSGRAVGEQFF. The CDR3, as DNA: TGTGCCATCAGTGTCCAAAGCGGGAGGGCTGTCGGTGAGCAGTTCTTC.

The chain uses TRBV25-1 and TRBJ1-1; D is uncertain. Trimming left V 7 bases short and J 5 bases short, with 14 bases between. CDR1 is MGHDK and CDR2 is SYGVNS in the germline V gene. This CDR3 spans 13 amino acids. CDR3 sequence reads: CASNDGRWTEAFF. Here the CDR3 DNA reads TGTGCCAGCAATGACGGGAGATGGACTGAAGCTTTCTTT. The full variable domain, its missing parts supplied by reference TRBV25-1 and TRBJ1-1, is EADIYQTPRYLVIGTGKKITLECSQTMGHDKMYWYQQDPGMELHLIHYSYGVNSTEKGDLSSESTVSRIRTEHFPLTLESARPSHTSQYLCASNDGRWTEAFFGQGTRLTVV.